Shown below are 26 T cell receptor beta chains from a single sample sequenced in a study of cytomegalovirus exposure and HLA in healthy donors. A multiplex PCR was run with 60 Vbeta primers and 13 Jbeta primers. Some clones are missing from TCRdb's copy, which holds only in-frame ones; the method was immunoSEQ multiplex PCR. The table has 130,000 to 150,000 clones, 75% to 90% seen once; the top ten hold around 4.1%. Specimen: PBMCs. Every receptor here comes from a man between 40 and 49 years old in good health and CMV-seronegative.

The V and J genes are TRBV5-4 and TRBJ1-2; possible D gene TRBD1, 5 bases. The CDR3 is 13 amino acids. The germline V and J ends were trimmed by 1 base and 7 bases, with 11 bases remaining between them. Germline lookup yields CDR1 SGHNT and CDR2 YYREEE (reference sequence). The CDR3 loop reads CASSLTQGSGYTF. For the CDR3, the DNA is TGTGCCAGCAGCTTGACGCAGGGAAGTGGCTACACCTTC.

The CDR3 DNA reads TGTGCCAGCAGCCGCCAACAGGTTAGGAACACTGAAGCTTTCTTT. Amino acids: CASSRQQVRNTEAFF. This chain links TRBV7-9 with TRBJ1-1, with D possibly TRBD1 on 5 matching bases. Germline CDR1 and CDR2: SEHNR and FQNEAQ (reference sequence). Trimming stripped 5 bases from V and 1 base from J, with 14 bases between. The CDR3 is made up of 15 amino acids.

The rearrangement joins TRBV28 to TRBJ1-5, with D possibly TRBD1 on 5 matching bases. V dropped 6 bases and J dropped 5 bases, with 14 bases sitting between them. The CDR3 spans 14 residues. Germline CDR1 MDHEN, CDR2 SYDVKM. The CDR3 nucleotides are TGTGCCAGCAGGGTCGGGGGGGTTCATCAGCCCCAGCATTTT. Translated: CASRVGGVHQPQHF. The whole variable domain, filled in from reference TRBV28 and TRBJ1-5, reads DVKVTQSSRYLVKRTGEKVFLECVQDMDHENMFWYRQDPGLGLRLIYFSYDVKMKEKGDIPEGYSVSREKKERFSLILESASTNQTSMYLCASRVGGVHQPQHFGDGTRLSIL.

The chain has TRBV28 and TRBJ1-4; 11 nucleotides line up with TRBD1. CDR1 and CDR2 from the germline V gene are MDHEN and SYDVKM. V shed 5 bases, J shed 8 bases, and the junction held 7 bases outside the gene matches. The CDR3 has 15 residues. CDR3 in DNA: TGTGCCAGCAGTCTGGGGACAGGGGGAAGGGAAAAACTGTTTTTT. Translating it yields CASSLGTGGREKLFF.

The rearrangement joins TRBV5-1 to TRBJ2-5; 7 bases match TRBD2. The CDR3 totals 15 residues. Germline loops: CDR1 SGHRS, CDR2 YFSETQ. V was clipped by 3 bases and J by 11 bases; unmatched bases: 16. CDR3 sequence reads: CASSSAGDPSPPQYF. CDR3 nucleotide sequence: TGCGCCAGCAGCTCTGCGGGGGATCCCTCCCCTCCACAGTACTTC.

The V gene is TRBV5-1, the J gene TRBJ1-4; 7 bases match TRBD1. With V trimmed by 3 bases and J by 6 bases, 11 bases remained unmatched. The CDR3 totals 16 residues. Germline values: CDR1 SGHRS, CDR2 YFSETQ. CDR3 nucleotides: TGCGCCAGCAGCTCCTTTGACAGGGCCGGTTATGAAAAACTGTTTTTT. It translates to CASSSFDRAGYEKLFF.

This clone appeared a few times. The CDR3: CASSDRTSLNEQFF. As DNA, the CDR3 is TGTGCCAGCAGTGATCGGACTAGCCTGAATGAGCAGTTCTTC. The gene calls are TRBV6-1 and TRBJ2-1, with 8 bases matching TRBD2. The CDR3 runs to 14 residues. V lost 3 bases to trimming and J lost 7 bases; unmatched junction nucleotides: 5. Germline V lookup: CDR1 MNHNS, CDR2 SASEGT.

The chain uses TRBV30 and TRBJ2-3; weak D call: TRBD1 (5 bases). This CDR3 comprises 15 residues. The V and J ends lost 2 bases and 3 bases respectively, with 15 bases between them. Per germline, CDR1 GTSNPN and CDR2 SVGIG (reference sequence). CDR3 coding DNA: TGTGCCTGGAGTCCCAGGACAAAACGGACAGATACGCAGTATTTT. This sequence encodes CAWSPRTKRTDTQYF.

The chain recombines TRBV6-5 with TRBJ1-3; D is uncertain. Between the trimmed V and J ends, which lost 5 bases and 0 bases, there was a span of 8 bases. Per the germline V gene, CDR1 is MNHEY and CDR2 is SVGAGI. The CDR3 covers 14 residues. CDR3 sequence (DNA): TGTGCCAGCAGTCGGGTCAGCTCTGGAAACACCATATATTTT. Translating gives CASSRVSSGNTIYF.

This chain connects TRBV30 to TRBJ2-5, with 7 bases lining up with TRBD1. The CDR3 is 12 residues long. The germline V gene has CDR1 GTSNPN and CDR2 SVGIG (reference sequence). Unmatched junction bases numbered 6, after V lost 4 bases and J lost 7 bases. CDR3 DNA sequence: TGTGCCTGGACACAGGGGATGACGACCCAGTACTTC. This translates into CAWTQGMTTQYF.

The chain recombines TRBV15 with TRBJ2-7; 8 bases are a match to TRBD1. V gave up 3 bases and J gave up 5 bases; unmatched junction bases: 9. This CDR3 has 15 residues. CDR1 and CDR2 from the germline V gene are LNHNV and YYDKDF (reference sequence). Written as DNA, the CDR3 is TGTGCCACCAGCAGCGGCCGGGCAGGGGGCGACGAGCAGTACTTC. Its translation: CATSSGRAGGDEQYF.

The chain links TRBV4-3 to TRBJ2-5; possibly TRBD2 for D (6 bases). The V gene lost 1 base and the J gene lost 5 bases, with 14 bases spanning the gap. The CDR3 has 15 amino acids. CDR1 LGHNA and CDR2 YSLEER come from the germline V gene. The CDR3 loop is CASSQGSGRGETQYF. The CDR3 DNA follows: TGCGCCAGCAGCCAAGGGTCCGGGAGAGGGGAGACCCAGTACTTC.

CDR3 nucleotides: TGCGCCAGCAGCCAAGGTGGGGGGGGCCCTCCAGATACGCAGTATTTT. It specifies CASSQGGGGPPDTQYF. The gene calls are TRBV4-1 and TRBJ2-3, with TRBD2 as a possible D gene (7 bases). Trimming shortened V by 1 base and J by 4 bases, and 15 bases separated the two germline ends. The germline gives CDR1 MGHRA, CDR2 YSYEKL. The CDR3 is 16 residues long.

The chain employs TRBV9 and TRBJ2-5; D unclear. Germline V gives CDR1 SGDLS, CDR2 YYNGEE. This CDR3 has 11 amino acids. V shed 0 bases and J shed 6 bases, with 3 bases lying between them. CDR3 region: CASSVDKTQYF. The CDR3 region has the DNA TGTGCCAGCAGCGTAGACAAGACCCAGTACTTC.

This chain connects TRBV11-2 to TRBJ2-5; the D gene is possibly TRBD2 (5 bases). CDR1 and CDR2 from the germline V gene are SGHAT and FQNNGV. Trimming stripped 7 bases from V and 3 bases from J, with 18 bases between. The CDR3 length is 15 residues. This CDR3 reads CASTQAGRYEETQYF. The CDR3 coding sequence is TGTGCCAGCACTCAGGCGGGCAGGTACGAAGAGACCCAGTACTTC. The variable domain in full, completed from reference TRBV11-2 and TRBJ2-5, reads EAGVAQSPRYKIIEKRQSVAFWCNPISGHATLYWYQQILGQGPKLLIQFQNNGVVDDSQLPKDRFSAERLKGVDSTLKIQPAKLEDSAVYLCASTQAGRYEETQYFGPGTRLLVL.

This clone was picked up a small number of times. The rearrangement uses TRBV6-5 and TRBJ1-2; D is uncertain. Germline loops: CDR1 MNHEY, CDR2 SVGAGI. The CDR3 runs 12 residues. Trimming shortened V by 2 bases and J by 8 bases, and 9 bases separated the two germline ends. The CDR3 is CASSYPGLGYTF. CDR3 DNA: TGTGCCAGCAGTTACCCGGGTTTGGGCTACACCTTC.

The chain couples TRBV4-1 to TRBJ2-7, with 7 bases identical to TRBD2. The germline V gene encodes CDR1 MGHRA and CDR2 YSYEKL. This CDR3 region has 16 residues. J was trimmed by 1 base and V by 1 base; bases with no gene match: 7. The CDR3 reads CASSQVGGINSYEQYF. The CDR3 DNA reads as TGCGCCAGCAGCCAAGTCGGGGGGATAAATTCCTACGAGCAGTACTTC.

The chain carries TRBV4-3 and TRBJ1-2, with 7 bases matching TRBD1. The ends lost 0 bases at V and 3 bases at J; junction bases unmatched: 4. This CDR3 is 15 amino acids long. Per germline, CDR1 LGHNA and CDR2 YSLEER. The CDR3 region is CASSQEWQGDYGYTF. For the CDR3, the DNA is TGCGCCAGCAGCCAAGAGTGGCAGGGGGACTATGGCTACACCTTC.

Concerning this clone: Other nucleotide sequences from this sample produce the same CDR3. The chain couples TRBV5-1 to TRBJ1-4, with D perhaps TRBD1 (5 bases). The CDR3 spans 14 residues. Trimming shortened V by 4 bases and J by 3 bases, and 10 bases separated the two germline ends. From germline, CDR1 is SGHRS and CDR2 YFSETQ. CDR3 DNA sequence: TGCGCCAGCAGCCTAGGCAGGGCTAATGAAAAACTGTTTTTT. Amino acid sequence: CASSLGRANEKLFF.

The chain employs TRBV5-1 and TRBJ1-1; the D gene is possibly TRBD1 (6 bases). Deletions cut 4 bases from V and 1 base from J, with 14 bases between. The CDR3 length is 15 residues. CDR1 and CDR2 from the germline V gene are SGHRS and YFSETQ. CDR3 region: CASSRVGQKNTEAFF. Here the CDR3 DNA reads TGCGCCAGCAGCCGTGTAGGACAGAAGAACACTGAAGCTTTCTTT.

This chain connects TRBV6-1 to TRBJ1-2, with D maybe TRBD1 (5 bases). The CDR3 is 14 residues long. The germline V gene has CDR1 MNHNS and CDR2 SASEGT. Between the trimmed V and J ends, which lost 5 bases and 4 bases, there was a span of 14 bases. CDR3 sequence: CASSSMDNPYGYTF. The CDR3 DNA is TGTGCCAGCAGTTCCATGGACAACCCCTATGGCTACACCTTC.

The chain uses TRBV9 and TRBJ2-2, with 7 bases fitting TRBD1. The CDR3 runs 17 residues. The germline gives CDR1 SGDLS, CDR2 YYNGEE. V gave up 4 bases and J gave up 1 base; unmatched junction bases: 10. CDR3 region: CASSLHGQGENTGELFF. Written as DNA, the CDR3 is TGTGCCAGCAGCCTCCACGGCCAGGGGGAGAACACCGGGGAGCTGTTTTTT.

The rearrangement links TRBV5-1 to TRBJ1-1; the match to TRBD1 covers 7 bases. Per germline, CDR1 SGHRS and CDR2 YFSETQ. CDR3 length equals 14 residues. Trimming took 1 base from V and 5 from J; bases not matched to a gene: 5. DNA for the CDR3: TGCGCCAGCAGCTTGTCGACAGGGAGGACTGAAGCTTTCTTT. The encoded protein is CASSLSTGRTEAFF. Drawing the rest from reference TRBV5-1 and TRBJ1-1, the complete variable domain is KAGVTQTPRYLIKTRGQQVTLSCSPISGHRSVSWYQQTPGQGLQFLFEYFSETQRNKGNFPGRFSGRQFSNSRSEMNVSTLELGDSALYLCASSLSTGRTEAFFGQGTRLTVV.

This clone was picked up one time. The rearrangement joins TRBV27 to TRBJ1-6; TRBD1 is a possible D gene (5 bases). There are 17 residues in the CDR3. The germline CDR1 and CDR2 sequences are MNHEY and SMNVEV (reference sequence). Trimming left V 4 bases short and J 0 bases short, with 13 bases between. CDR3 region: CASSSTTASSYNSPLHF. CDR3 coding DNA: TGTGCCAGCAGTTCCACGACAGCTAGCTCCTATAATTCACCCCTCCACTTT.

In the case of this clone: This same CDR3 is encoded by further DNA sequences in the sample. The chain uses TRBV19 and TRBJ1-1; the D is unclear. Germline V gives CDR1 LNHDA, CDR2 SQIVND (reference sequence). V was shortened by 3 bases and J by 1 base, with 6 bases between the two germline ends. The CDR3 extends over 13 amino acids. Written as DNA, the CDR3 is TGTGCCAGTAGTATGACTGGGAACACTGAAGCTTTCTTT. Translating gives CASSMTGNTEAFF. Variable domain in full (rest from reference TRBV19 and TRBJ1-1): DGGITQSPKYLFRKEGQNVTLSCEQNLNHDAMYWYRQDPGQGLRLIYYSQIVNDFQKGDIAEGYSVSREKKESFPLTVTSAQKNPTAFYLCASSMTGNTEAFFGQGTRLTVV.

The gene calls are TRBV7-6 and TRBJ2-3; D remains unclear. Germline-derived CDR1 and CDR2 are SGHVS and FNYEAQ. CDR3 length: 14 amino acids. Trimming took off 5 bases at V and 4 bases at J, with 13 bases between the two ends. CDR3 region: CASSPDPTSDTQYF. The DNA of the CDR3 is TGTGCCAGCAGCCCCGACCCGACATCAGATACGCAGTATTTT.